These 11 T cell receptor beta chains were sequenced from one sample in a study of OX40 agonist ivuxolimab in advanced cancers. Data came from immunoSEQ multiplex PCR; TCRdb stores just in-frame clones and leaves some out. The table has about 44,000 clones, over 80% seen once. Sequencing was performed on CD4+ or CD8+ T cells sorted from blood, taken in a trial of the OX40 agonist ivuxolimab. All receptors come from an adult with an advanced solid tumor such as melanoma, head and neck, liver or kidney cancer.

This clone was found a few times. The CDR3 DNA follows: TGCGCCAGCAGCTTGACGACAGGGATGAACACTGAAGCTTTCTTT. Translating gives CASSLTTGMNTEAFF. The chain uses TRBV5-1 and TRBJ1-1, with 7 bases that match TRBD1. With 1 base clipped from V and 0 bases from J, the junction kept 3 bases outside the gene matches. The CDR3 is 15 residues long. Germline CDR1 SGHRS, CDR2 YFSETQ.

This clone was counted between two and nine times. V usage is TRBV4-3 and J usage is TRBJ2-7, with 10 bases identical to TRBD2. The CDR3 length is 17 residues. The germline V gene has CDR1 LGHNA and CDR2 YSLEER. V trimming: 3 bases; J trimming: 9 bases; junction bases outside the gene matches: 17. The DNA of the CDR3 is TGCGCCAGCAGCCAGGAACTAGCGGGACAAACCTCTGGGGGGCAGTACTTC. Translated, it gives CASSQELAGQTSGGQYF.

This chain joins TRBV7-2 and TRBJ2-3, with D possibly being TRBD1 (5 bases). Germline V gene lookup returns CDR1 SGHTA and CDR2 FQGNSA. Trimming removed 3 bases from V and 4 bases from J, with 11 bases in between. The CDR3 contains 14 residues. This chain's CDR3 is CASSFLRGADTQYF. Here the CDR3 DNA reads TGTGCCAGCAGCTTCCTTAGGGGTGCAGATACGCAGTATTTT. Variable domain in full (rest from reference TRBV7-2 and TRBJ2-3): GAGVSQSPSNKVTEKGKDVELRCDPISGHTALYWYRQSLGQGLEFLIYFQGNSAPDKSGLPSDRFSAERTGGSVSTLTIQRTQQEDSAVYLCASSFLRGADTQYFGPGTRLTVL.

The V call is TRBV5-6, the J call TRBJ2-5; D remains ambiguous. The assigned J gene may be wrong: the sequence end matches TRBJ2-7 better. CDR3 size: 11 residues. CDR1 and CDR2 (germline): SGHDT, YYEEEE. CDR3 loop: CASSLGYEQYF. CDR3 DNA: TGTGCCAGCAGCCTCGGTTACGAGCAGTACTTC.

The genes are TRBV11-2 and TRBJ2-5; the D is unclear. In germline, CDR1 is SGHAT, CDR2 FQNNGV. The CDR3 consists of 15 residues. V was pared by 0 bases and J by 5 bases, with 13 bases between. In DNA, the CDR3 is TGTGCCAGCAGCTTAGATGTGGGGAAGCAGGAGACCCAGTACTTC. Translated, it gives CASSLDVGKQETQYF. The variable domain in full, with the rest retrieved from reference TRBV11-2 and TRBJ2-5, is EAGVAQSPRYKIIEKRQSVAFWCNPISGHATLYWYQQILGQGPKLLIQFQNNGVVDDSQLPKDRFSAERLKGVDSTLKIQPAKLEDSAVYLCASSLDVGKQETQYFGPGTRLLVL.

V is TRBV7-6 and J is TRBJ1-3; 9 positions agree with TRBD1. From germline, CDR1 is SGHVS and CDR2 FNYEAQ. With V trimmed by 5 bases and J by 0 bases, 5 bases remained unmatched. The CDR3 extends over 16 amino acids. CDR3 DNA sequence: TGTGCCAGCAGCCGCACAGGGGGCTACTCTGGAAACACCATATATTTT. Protein product: CASSRTGGYSGNTIYF.

The chain links TRBV2 to TRBJ1-5; D remains unclear. The germline V gene has CDR1 SNHLY and CDR2 FYNNEI. The CDR3 loop spans 14 amino acids. V lost 8 bases and J 3 bases, leaving 14 bases between the germline ends. The CDR3, as DNA: TGTGCCAGCGATCCCGGGATAGTCAATCAGCCCCAGCATTTT. Amino acid sequence: CASDPGIVNQPQHF.

The chain combines TRBV6-6 with TRBJ1-3; D is unresolved. Germline V gene data show CDR1 as MNHNY and CDR2 as SVGAGI (reference sequence). This CDR3 has 13 amino acids. V gave up 4 bases and J gave up 9 bases, with 13 bases separating them. CDR3 nucleotide sequence: TGTGCCAGCAGTTTCACCACAGTCAGCACCATATATTTT. This gives the protein CASSFTTVSTIYF.

This chain links TRBV11-2 with TRBJ1-3; D is possibly TRBD1 (6 bases). The germline V and J ends were trimmed by 1 base and 0 bases, with 13 bases remaining between them. Germline loops: CDR1 SGHAT, CDR2 FQNNGV. The CDR3 is 17 amino acids. The CDR3 bases are TGTGCCAGCAGCTTAGCGCCAGGGGTTTTCTCTGGAAACACCATATATTTT. Protein: CASSLAPGVFSGNTIYF.

The V and J genes are TRBV7-9 and TRBJ2-1; 7 bases line up with TRBD2. The CDR3 covers 16 residues. V lost 1 base, J lost 8 bases, and 11 bases stayed unmatched. Germline CDR1 SEHNR, CDR2 FQNEAQ (reference sequence). CDR3 region: CASSLVRAGKWDEQFF. CDR3 sequence (DNA): TGTGCCAGCAGCTTAGTTCGAGCGGGGAAGTGGGATGAGCAGTTCTTC.

DNA of the CDR3: TGCGCCAGCAGCTCCGGGGGGGAGATAAAGGGAGAGACCCAGTACTTC. This translates into CASSSGGEIKGETQYF. The V and J genes are TRBV5-1 and TRBJ2-5; 8 bases are a match to TRBD2. The CDR3 extends over 16 amino acids. Trimming removed 3 bases from V and 4 bases from J; junction bases left unmatched: 11. Germline-derived CDR1 and CDR2 are SGHRS and YFSETQ.